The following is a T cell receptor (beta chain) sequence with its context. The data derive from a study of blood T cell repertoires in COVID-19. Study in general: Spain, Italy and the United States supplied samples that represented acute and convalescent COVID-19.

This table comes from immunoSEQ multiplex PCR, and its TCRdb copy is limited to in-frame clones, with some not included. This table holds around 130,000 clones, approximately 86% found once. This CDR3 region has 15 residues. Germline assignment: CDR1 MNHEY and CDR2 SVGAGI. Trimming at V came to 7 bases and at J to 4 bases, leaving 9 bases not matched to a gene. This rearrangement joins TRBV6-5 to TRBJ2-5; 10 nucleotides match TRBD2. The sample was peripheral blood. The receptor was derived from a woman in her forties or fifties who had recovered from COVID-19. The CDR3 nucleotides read TGTGCCAGCACCCTACTAGCGGGGAACAGAGAGACCCAGTACTTC. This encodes CASTLLAGNRETQYF.